Included here is one T cell receptor (beta chain) sequence, with context. The sample belongs to a study of blood T cell repertoires in COVID-19. Overall study: Whether acute or convalescent, the COVID-19 samples came from the United States, Italy and Spain.

Data came from immunoSEQ multiplex PCR; TCRdb stores just in-frame clones and leaves some out. The table has 100,000 or so clones, more than 75% seen once. Sequencing was carried out using peripheral blood. This TCR was recovered from a man aged 50 or older with active or convalescent COVID-19.

CDR3 sequence reads: CASSEARGSSNQPQHF. CDR3 coding DNA: TGTGCCAGCAGTGAAGCGCGCGGGTCTAGCAATCAGCCCCAGCATTTT. The V call is TRBV2, the J call TRBJ1-5; D is uncertain. The CDR3 has 16 amino acids. Germline V gene sequence: CDR1 SNHLY, CDR2 FYNNEI. V shed 0 bases and J shed 0 bases, with 9 bases lying between them.